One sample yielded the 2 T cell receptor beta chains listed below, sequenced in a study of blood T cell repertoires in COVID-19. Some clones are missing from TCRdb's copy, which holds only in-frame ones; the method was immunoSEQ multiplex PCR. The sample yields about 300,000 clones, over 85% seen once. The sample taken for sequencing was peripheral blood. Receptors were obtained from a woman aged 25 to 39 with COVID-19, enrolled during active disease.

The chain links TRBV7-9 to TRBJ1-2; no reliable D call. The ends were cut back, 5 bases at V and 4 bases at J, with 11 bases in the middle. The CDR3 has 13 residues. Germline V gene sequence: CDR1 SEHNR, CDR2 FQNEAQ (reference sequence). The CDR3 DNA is TGTGCCAGCAGCGCACAGCCCGGCTATGGCTACACCTTC. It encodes CASSAQPGYGYTF.

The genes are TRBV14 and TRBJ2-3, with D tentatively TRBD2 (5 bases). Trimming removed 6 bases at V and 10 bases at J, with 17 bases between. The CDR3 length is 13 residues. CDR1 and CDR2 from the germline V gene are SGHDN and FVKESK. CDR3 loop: CASSPFQSSAQYF. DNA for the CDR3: TGTGCCAGCAGTCCTTTTCAAAGTAGCGCGCAGTATTTT.